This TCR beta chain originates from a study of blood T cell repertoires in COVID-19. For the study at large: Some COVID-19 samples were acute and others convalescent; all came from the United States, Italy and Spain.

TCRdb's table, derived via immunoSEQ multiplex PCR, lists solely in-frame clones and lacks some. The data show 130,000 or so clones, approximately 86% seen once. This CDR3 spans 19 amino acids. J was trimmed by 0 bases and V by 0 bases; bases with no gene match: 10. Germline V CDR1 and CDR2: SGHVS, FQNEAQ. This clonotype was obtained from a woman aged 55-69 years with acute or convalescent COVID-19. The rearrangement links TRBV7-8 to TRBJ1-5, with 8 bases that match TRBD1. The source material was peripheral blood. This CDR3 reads CASSLALGDRRYSNQPQHF. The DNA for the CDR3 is TGTGCCAGCAGCTTAGCGCTTGGGGACAGGCGTTATAGCAATCAGCCCCAGCATTTT.